The 17 T cell receptor beta chains reported below all come from one sample, sequenced in a study of blood T cell repertoires in COVID-19. Using immunoSEQ multiplex PCR, the repertoire was profiled, and TCRdb retains in-frame clones only, with some absent. The data hold hundreds of thousands of clones, with 85% to 90% observed a single time. Sequenced: peripheral blood. These receptors originate from a woman aged 70-85 years with COVID-19, enrolled during active disease.

The chain employs TRBV7-2 and TRBJ2-2, with a weak D call TRBD1 (6 bases). The length of the CDR3 is 15 residues. In germline, CDR1 is SGHTA, CDR2 FQGNSA. Trimming took off 1 base at V and 5 bases at J, with 11 bases between the two ends. Here the CDR3 reads CASSLGGPGTGELFF. The CDR3 region has the DNA TGTGCCAGCAGCTTAGGGGGGCCGGGTACCGGGGAGCTGTTTTTT.

V is TRBV24-1 and J is TRBJ2-1, with D possibly being TRBD2 (6 bases). The germline gives CDR1 KGHDR, CDR2 SFDVKD. Trimming stripped 9 bases from V and 3 bases from J, with 11 bases between. CDR3 length: 13 amino acids. CDR3 amino acids: CATGGLNYNEQFF. The DNA for the CDR3 is TGTGCCACCGGGGGACTCAACTACAATGAGCAGTTCTTC.

The chain is built from TRBV6-4 and TRBJ1-5; D gene unclear. Germline V gene lookup returns CDR1 MRHNA and CDR2 SNTAGT. Trimming removed 10 bases from V and 9 bases from J, with 10 bases in between. The length of the CDR3 is 10 residues. CDR3 sequence (DNA): TGTGCCACCACACTACGGCCCCAGCATTTT. This encodes CATTLRPQHF.

This sequence joins TRBV7-2 and TRBJ1-1, with unresolved D. The CDR3 consists of 15 residues. Germline CDR1 reads SGHTA; CDR2 reads FQGNSA. The V end lost 2 bases, the J end lost 3 bases, and 13 bases lay between the germline ends. The CDR3 sequence is CASSLIPGRDTEAFF. The CDR3 nucleotides read TGTGCCAGCAGCTTAATCCCGGGGAGGGACACTGAAGCTTTCTTT.

This chain uses TRBV24-1 with TRBJ2-1, with 7 bases lining up with TRBD1. With 2 bases clipped from V and 4 bases from J, the junction kept 13 bases outside the gene matches. Germline V gene sequence: CDR1 KGHDR, CDR2 SFDVKD. There are 18 residues in the CDR3. The CDR3 coding sequence is TGTGCCACCAGTGATTCCGCTACTGGACAGGTCGTGTACAATGAGCAGTTCTTC. It translates to CATSDSATGQVVYNEQFF.

The chain uses TRBV4-3 and TRBJ1-2; 7 positions agree with TRBD1. The V gene's germline CDR1 is LGHNA and CDR2 YSLEER. The CDR3 extends over 15 amino acids. The V and J ends lost 1 base and 3 bases, in that order; junction bases with no gene match: 5. For the CDR3, the DNA is TGCGCCAGCAGCCAAGTGTTAGGGGGCGACTATGGCTACACCTTC. It codes for CASSQVLGGDYGYTF.

V gene TRBV7-7 combines with J gene TRBJ2-1; TRBD2 matches at 10 bases. J was trimmed by 7 bases and V by 5 bases; bases with no gene match: 8. Germline loops: CDR1 SSHAT, CDR2 FNYEAQ (reference sequence). The CDR3 consists of 15 residues. The CDR3 DNA reads TGTGCCAGCAGCCGGCGACTAGCGGGTGATAATGAGCAGTTCTTC. The encoded protein is CASSRRLAGDNEQFF.

The chain combines TRBV19 with TRBJ2-5; 12 bases fit TRBD1. Germline lookup yields CDR1 LNHDA and CDR2 SQIVND (reference sequence). This CDR3 spans 15 amino acids. With 6 bases clipped from V and 5 bases from J, the junction kept 7 bases outside the gene matches. The CDR3 spells CASRRDRGPTETQYF. Here the CDR3 DNA reads TGTGCCAGTAGGAGGGACAGGGGGCCAACGGAGACCCAGTACTTC.

The V call is TRBV30, the J call TRBJ1-1; 8 positions agree with TRBD1. The CDR3 extends over 14 amino acids. Trimming at V came to 4 bases and at J to 0 bases, leaving 4 bases not matched to a gene. From germline, CDR1 is GTSNPN and CDR2 SVGIG (reference sequence). The CDR3 DNA reads TGTGCCTGGACGACGGACAGGGTGAACACTGAAGCTTTCTTT. Protein sequence: CAWTTDRVNTEAFF.

This sequence joins TRBV3-1 (or the pseudogene TRBV3-2) and TRBJ2-6, with no clear D. The germline V gene encodes CDR1 LGHDT and CDR2 YNNKEL (reference sequence). V was pared by 4 bases and J by 4 bases, with 20 bases between. The CDR3 consists of 18 residues. Here the CDR3 DNA reads TGTGCCAGCAGCCGAGCCTCCCTAGTGATCGGGGGGGCCAACGTCCTGACTTTC. Protein product: CASSRASLVIGGANVLTF.

The J gene is TRBJ2-7, the V gene TRBV5-1; 8 bases fit TRBD1. This CDR3 spans 13 amino acids. Germline V gives CDR1 SGHRS, CDR2 YFSETQ. Germline trimming cut 2 bases from V and 3 bases from J; bases unmatched to any gene: 1. The CDR3 region is CASSFDRGYEQYF. Here the CDR3 DNA reads TGCGCCAGCAGCTTTGACAGGGGCTACGAGCAGTACTTC.

This chain uses TRBV6-2 or TRBV6-3 with TRBJ1-5; no reliable D call. Germline CDR1 MNHEY, CDR2 SVGEGT. The CDR3 is 12 amino acids. Trimming shortened V by 3 bases and J by 6 bases, and 6 bases separated the two germline ends. The CDR3 is CASSYNGQPQHF. DNA for the CDR3: TGTGCCAGCAGTTATAACGGTCAGCCCCAGCATTTT.

The rearrangement links TRBV19 to TRBJ2-7; the D is unclear. This CDR3 has 13 residues. V lost 5 bases, J lost 2 bases, and 10 bases lay in between. CDR1 and CDR2 (germline): LNHDA, SQIVND (reference sequence). The CDR3 DNA is TGTGCCAGTAGTTCCCTGAGCGCCTACGAGCAGTACTTC. Protein sequence: CASSSLSAYEQYF.

In this sample, this clone turned up a few times. V gene TRBV7-2 combines with J gene TRBJ1-5; the match to TRBD1 covers 8 bases. Germline values: CDR1 SGHTA, CDR2 FQGNSA. V was pared by 4 bases and J by 5 bases, with 4 bases of the junction left unmatched. The CDR3 extends over 14 amino acids. The CDR3 here is CASSSQQGDQPQHF. CDR3 coding DNA: TGTGCCAGCAGCTCCCAACAGGGGGATCAGCCCCAGCATTTT. The entire variable domain, with the rest obtained from reference TRBV7-2 and TRBJ1-5, is as follows: GAGVSQSPSNKVTEKGKDVELRCDPISGHTALYWYRQSLGQGLEFLIYFQGNSAPDKSGLPSDRFSAERTGGSVSTLTIQRTQQEDSAVYLCASSSQQGDQPQHFGDGTRLSIL.

CDR3 sequence (DNA): TGTGCCACCCAACAGGGGGCAGGTGAAGCTTTCTTT. Protein product: CATQQGAGEAFF. The chain recombines TRBV19 with TRBJ1-1; 9 bases align to TRBD1. CDR3 length: 12 amino acids. J lost 7 bases, V lost 10 bases, and 7 bases had no gene match. Germline loops: CDR1 LNHDA, CDR2 SQIVND (reference sequence).

The rearrangement joins TRBV7-3 to TRBJ2-3; 7 nucleotides match TRBD1. The length of the CDR3 is 14 residues. Germline CDR1 is SGHTA and CDR2 is FQGTGA. The trim removed 5 bases at V and 2 bases at J, leaving 4 bases unmatched. CDR3 DNA sequence: TGTGCCAGCAGCCCGGGACAGCTCACAGATACGCAGTATTTT. It encodes CASSPGQLTDTQYF.

The chain links TRBV11-2 to TRBJ2-7, with no clear D. The germline gives CDR1 SGHAT, CDR2 FQNNGV. The CDR3 has 14 residues. With 1 base removed from V and 0 bases from J, the gap between germline ends came to 7 bases. CDR3 DNA: TGTGCCAGCAGCTTAGCCACGAGCTCCTACGAGCAGTACTTC. The encoded protein is CASSLATSSYEQYF.